This record concerns one T cell receptor (beta chain) sequence. Between the trimmed V and J ends, which lost 4 bases and 4 bases, there was a span of 13 bases. Germline CDR1 is MNHEY and CDR2 is SMNVEV (reference sequence). This CDR3 contains 14 residues. This sample was taken from a study of blood T cell repertoires in COVID-19. Study context: Specimens from acute and convalescent COVID-19 originated in the United States, Italy and Spain. T cells, B-cell-depleted T cells, or PBMCs provided the cDNA or gDNA that served as material.

In the source study's methods: Reference gene primer amplification in the assay estimated nucleated cell counts. Here immunoSEQ multiplex PCR was the method, and the copy in TCRdb shows in-frame clones only, minus some. Clonal size and the V and J genes are those of that table, whereas D and trimming came from the DNA. The sample lists around 81,000 clones; nearly 90% were seen once. The TCR originated in a man aged 65 to 85 with acute or convalescent COVID-19. The sample consisted of peripheral blood. The chain couples TRBV27 to TRBJ1-2; D gene unclear. This CDR3 is CASSSSPYGYGYTF. CDR3 coding DNA: TGTGCCAGCAGTTCTTCCCCCTACGGCTATGGCTACACCTTC.